Presented here are 5 T cell receptor beta chains from one specimen sequenced in a study of blood T cell repertoires in COVID-19. TCRdb's copy holds only in-frame clones and misses some; the assay was immunoSEQ multiplex PCR. The sample holds about 62,000 clones, roughly four fifths seen once. Sequencing was carried out using peripheral blood. The receptors shown here come from a woman aged 45-59 years with active or convalescent COVID-19.

J is TRBJ2-5 and V is TRBV5-1; TRBD2 aligns across 12 bases. Germline V CDR1 and CDR2: SGHRS, YFSETQ. This CDR3 comprises 14 residues. V dropped 4 bases and J dropped 5; count of bases not matched to a gene: 3. Here the CDR3 DNA reads TGCGCCAGCAGCCCACTAGCGGGGGGCGAGACCCAGTACTTC. Its translation is CASSPLAGGETQYF.

Written as DNA, the CDR3 is TGTGCCAGCAGTTGGACTAGCGGGAGAACCACCGGGGAGCTGTTTTTT. Protein sequence: CASSWTSGRTTGELFF. This chain connects TRBV2 to TRBJ2-2; 13 bases align to TRBD2. V was clipped by 5 bases and J by 4 bases; unmatched bases: 4. Germline lookup yields CDR1 SNHLY and CDR2 FYNNEI. The length of the CDR3 is 16 residues. Supplemented by reference TRBV2 and TRBJ2-2, the full variable domain reads EPEVTQTPSHQVTQMGQEVILRCVPISNHLYFYWYRQILGQKVEFLVSFYNNEISEKSEIFDDQFSVERPDGSNFTLKIRSTKLEDSAMYFCASSWTSGRTTGELFFGEGSRLTVL.

This clone has a handful of counts. The chain carries TRBV11-2 and TRBJ1-2; 9 nucleotides match TRBD1. This CDR3 is built from 14 residues. The J segment lost 5 bases and the V segment lost 5 bases, leaving 6 bases of the junction unmatched. CDR1 is SGHAT, CDR2 FQNNGV, per germline. CDR3: CASSRGTGLYGYTF. CDR3 DNA: TGTGCCAGCAGCAGAGGGACAGGGCTATATGGCTACACCTTC.

V and J are TRBV6-5 and TRBJ1-5; the match to TRBD1 covers 9 bases. The CDR3 is made up of 13 amino acids. Looked up from germline, CDR1 is MNHEY and CDR2 is SVGAGI. V lost 11 bases, J lost 7 bases, and 9 bases stayed unmatched. The CDR3 coding sequence is TGTGCCGGAGGACAGGGGACATACCAGCCCCAGCATTTT. Protein sequence: CAGGQGTYQPQHF.

This chain links TRBV11-2 with TRBJ1-2, with D perhaps matching TRBD1 (6 bases). V lost 0 bases and J lost 0, with 8 bases in between. Germline V gene data show CDR1 as SGHAT and CDR2 as FQNNGV. This CDR3 has 15 amino acids. The DNA of the CDR3 is TGTGCCAGCAGCTTAGACAGGGGACCTAACTATGGCTACACCTTC. This encodes CASSLDRGPNYGYTF.